The 24 T cell receptor beta chains below come from one sample, sequenced in a study of blood T cells in healthy people across ages. Through a sample-barcoded 5' primer and a J-beta primer mix, a second PCR was run for about 7 to 12 cycles. TCRdb analysed the 5' RACE reads with MiXCR anew, one entry per CDR3 protein. The data hold roughly 1.5 million distinct CDR3 sequences, with roughly 43% observed a single time. The sequencing input was blood. All receptors derive from a woman younger than 30 in good health.

The chain has TRBV6-2 or TRBV6-3 and TRBJ2-5, with D unclear. With 2 bases removed from V and 11 bases from J, the gap between germline ends came to 12 bases. CDR3 length: 12 residues. CDR1 and CDR2 from the germline V gene are MNHEY and SVGEGT. The DNA of the CDR3 is TGTGCCAGCAGTTACGGCCGGAATGAGCAGTACTTC. This encodes CASSYGRNEQYF.

This clonotype was detected ten times or more. This chain uses TRBV4-1 with TRBJ1-1; no reliable D call. Trimming shortened V by 1 base and J by 0 bases, and 3 bases separated the two germline ends. The CDR3 spans 13 residues. Looked up from germline, CDR1 is MGHRA and CDR2 is YSYEKL. CDR3 amino acids: CASSQAMNTEAFF. The DNA of the CDR3 is TGCGCCAGCAGCCAAGCTATGAACACTGAAGCTTTCTTT.

The table lists this clonotype with a few counts. The V and J genes are TRBV29-1 and TRBJ1-1; D remains ambiguous. V was cut by 3 bases and J by 5 bases, with 13 bases left in between. Germline V lookup: CDR1 SQVTM, CDR2 ANQGSEA. The CDR3 runs to 13 residues. CDR3 sequence reads: CSVEPLSRTEAFF. The CDR3 coding sequence is TGCAGCGTTGAGCCCCTAAGCCGGACTGAAGCTTTCTTT.

The chain employs TRBV29-1 and TRBJ1-1; D is unclear. V lost 1 base to trimming and J lost 4 bases, with 7 bases between them. CDR1 and CDR2 from the germline V gene are SQVTM and ANQGSEA. CDR3 length: 12 amino acids. The CDR3 loop reads CSVEGDSTEAFF. The CDR3 region has the DNA TGCAGCGTTGAAGGGGATAGCACTGAAGCTTTCTTT. The full variable domain, its missing parts supplied by reference TRBV29-1 and TRBJ1-1, is SAVISQKPSRDICQRGTSLTIQCQVDSQVTMMFWYRQQPGQSLTLIATANQGSEATYESGFVIDKFPISRPNLTFSTLTVSNMSPEDSSIYLCSVEGDSTEAFFGQGTRLTVV.

In this sample, this clonotype turned up a few times. The chain recombines TRBV7-6 with TRBJ2-3; the D gene could be TRBD1 or TRBD2 (5 bases each). The CDR3 length is 16 residues. V was pared by 3 bases and J by 6 bases, with 19 bases between. Germline V lookup: CDR1 SGHVS, CDR2 FNYEAQ. The CDR3 DNA reads as TGTGCCAGCAGCTTTAGAGCCGCCTTAGAGGGGGATACGCAGTATTTT. It specifies CASSFRAALEGDTQYF. Full variable domain (outside the CDR3, taken from reference TRBV7-6 and TRBJ2-3): GAGVSQSPRYKVTKRGQDVALRCDPISGHVSLYWYRQALGQGPEFLTYFNYEAQQDKSGLPNDRFSAERPEGSISTLTIQRTEQRDSAMYRCASSFRAALEGDTQYFGPGTRLTVL.

The chain links TRBV11-2 to TRBJ2-1; 7 bases fit TRBD1. The CDR3 loop spans 17 amino acids. Per the germline V gene, CDR1 is SGHAT and CDR2 is FQNNGV. The ends lost 1 base at V and 4 bases at J; junction bases unmatched: 10. As DNA, the CDR3 is TGTGCCAGCAGCTTAGCCCGACAGGGTCAGAAATACAATGAGCAGTTCTTC. Amino acids: CASSLARQGQKYNEQFF.

This clonotype was counted between two and nine times. The chain joins TRBV29-1 to TRBJ1-2; perhaps TRBD1 as D (5 bases). The CDR3 has 13 residues. Germline V gene lookup returns CDR1 SQVTM and CDR2 ANQGSEA. V was pared by 0 bases and J by 5 bases, with 10 bases between. The CDR3, as DNA: TGCAGCGTTGAAGACCTGACAGATTATGGCTACACCTTC. It is translated as CSVEDLTDYGYTF.

This chain connects TRBV7-8 to TRBJ2-7; D is undetermined. Deletions cut 5 bases from V and 6 bases from J, with 11 bases between. This CDR3 spans 12 amino acids. Germline V gene data show CDR1 as SGHVS and CDR2 as FQNEAQ. CDR3 bases: TGTGCCAGCAGCCAAGGGCCATCCGAGCAGTACTTC. Its protein product is CASSQGPSEQYF.

The chain uses TRBV12-3 or TRBV12-4 and TRBJ1-4; 8 bases align to TRBD1. This CDR3 region has 15 residues. V dropped 6 bases and J dropped 13; count of bases not matched to a gene: 16. As DNA, the CDR3 is TGTGCCAGCAGGCACCCGGACAGGGCGTCTTCGGGACTGTTTTTT. Its protein product is CASRHPDRASSGLFF.

The chain employs TRBV11-1 and TRBJ2-3, with D possibly being TRBD1 or TRBD2 (5 bases each). Between the trimmed V and J ends, which lost 5 bases and 2 bases, there was a span of 14 bases. The CDR3 is 15 residues long. Germline V lookup: CDR1 SGHAT, CDR2 FQDESV (reference sequence). This CDR3 reads CASSQWGKNTDTQYF. CDR3 bases: TGTGCCAGCAGCCAGTGGGGGAAAAACACAGATACGCAGTATTTT.

The chain carries TRBV6-6 and TRBJ1-5; D possibly corresponds to TRBD1 (5 bases). The J call could be wrong; TRBJ2-3 is a better fit for the DNA end. From germline, CDR1 is MNHNY and CDR2 SVGAGI (reference sequence). CDR3 length: 16 amino acids. CDR3 amino acids: CASSYPGHYSNQPQYF. In nucleotides, the CDR3 is TGTGCCAGCAGTTACCCAGGACATTATAGCAATCAGCCCCAGTATTTT.

Only a few counts were recorded for this clonotype. The rearrangement links TRBV7-8 to TRBJ2-1, with 8 bases identical to TRBD1. This CDR3 region has 14 residues. Germline CDR1 and CDR2: SGHVS and FQNEAQ. V trimming: 1 base; J trimming: 7 bases; junction bases outside the gene matches: 3. CDR3 in DNA: TGTGCCAGCAGCTTAGAGACAGGGGAGAATGAGCAGTTCTTC. Translation: CASSLETGENEQFF.

At least ten counts were recorded for this clonotype. The V call is TRBV7-9, the J call TRBJ2-3, with D perhaps TRBD2 (7 bases). Trimming left V 0 bases short and J 2 bases short, with 12 bases between. This CDR3 is built from 16 residues. Germline CDR1 reads SEHNR; CDR2 reads FQNEAQ (reference sequence). CDR3 coding DNA: TGTGCCAGCAGCTTAGCGGGCGGGGGCGCCACAGATACGCAGTATTTT. Translating it yields CASSLAGGGATDTQYF.

J is TRBJ2-5 and V is TRBV3-1; D ambiguous. Germline values: CDR1 LGHDT, CDR2 YNNKEL (reference sequence). V was pared by 2 bases and J by 11 bases, with 12 bases between. The CDR3 totals 12 residues. This CDR3 is CASSQWTLEQYF. In nucleotides, the CDR3 is TGTGCCAGCAGCCAATGGACGCTTGAGCAGTACTTC.

V and J are TRBV29-1 and TRBJ2-1; 8 bases line up with TRBD1. The CDR3 has 14 residues. CDR1 and CDR2 from the germline V gene are SQVTM and ANQGSEA. The V and J ends lost 7 bases and 4 bases, in that order; junction bases with no gene match: 9. In DNA form, the CDR3 reads TGCAGCGCCGAGCCGGGACAGGCTTACAATGAGCAGTTCTTC. Residues: CSAEPGQAYNEQFF.

This clonotype was detected only a few times. In DNA form, the CDR3 reads TGTGCCAGCAGCGTAGGGGGTAGGACTACCTCCTACGAGCAGTACTTC. It specifies CASSVGGRTTSYEQYF. The chain carries TRBV9 and TRBJ2-4; TRBD2 is a possible D gene (6 bases). The J call may not be correct, given that the DNA end is closer to TRBJ2-7. Germline lookup yields CDR1 SGDLS and CDR2 YYNGEE. This CDR3 region has 16 residues.

The V and J genes are TRBV6-2 or TRBV6-3 and TRBJ1-5, with D perhaps TRBD1 (5 bases). The CDR3 contains 11 residues. The germline CDR1 and CDR2 sequences are MNHEY and SVGEGT. Between the trimmed V and J ends, which lost 7 bases and 5 bases, there was a span of 6 bases. Written as DNA, the CDR3 is TGTGCCAGCACAGGGCATCAGCCCCAGCATTTT. It codes for CASTGHQPQHF.

V usage is TRBV28 and J usage is TRBJ2-5, with 15 bases aligning to TRBD2. The end of the DNA fits TRBJ2-3 better, so the J call may be wrong. The CDR3 contains 14 residues. The germline CDR1 and CDR2 sequences are MDHEN and SYDVKM. The CDR3 is CASSRTSGRETQYF. In DNA form, the CDR3 reads TGTGCCAGCAGTAGGACTAGCGGGAGGGAAACGCAGTATTTT.

This clonotype has more than one count but fewer than ten. The chain has TRBV9 and TRBJ2-3; TRBD2 aligns across 8 bases. Germline CDR1 SGDLS, CDR2 YYNGEE. Germline trimming cut 1 base from V and 4 bases from J; bases unmatched to any gene: 5. The CDR3 extends over 15 amino acids. This CDR3 is CASSVSSGGPDTQYF. For the CDR3, the DNA is TGTGCCAGCAGCGTATCCTCGGGGGGGCCAGATACGCAGTATTTT.

The rearrangement joins TRBV20-1 to TRBJ1-2, with D perhaps TRBD1 (6 bases). The V end lost 1 base, the J end lost 8 bases, and 11 bases lay between the germline ends. The CDR3 length is 12 residues. Germline values: CDR1 DFQATT, CDR2 SNEGSKA (reference sequence). CDR3 DNA sequence: TGCAGTGCTAGAGCAGGGGTAGTAGGCTACACCTTC. This sequence encodes CSARAGVVGYTF.

The gene calls are TRBV6-7 and TRBJ2-1; 7 bases align to TRBD2. TRBV6-7 is placed among ORFs of uncertain function. With 6 bases clipped from V and 4 bases from J, the junction kept 15 bases outside the gene matches. This CDR3 region has 17 residues. CDR3 protein: CASSPLRLARDYNEQFF. The CDR3 DNA sequence: TGTGCCAGCAGCCCACTCCGACTAGCTCGGGATTACAATGAGCAGTTCTTC.

This clonotype has a handful of counts. The V call is TRBV29-1, the J call TRBJ2-7; TRBD2 aligns across 10 bases. The germline V gene has CDR1 SQVTM and CDR2 ANQGSEA. The CDR3 is made up of 13 amino acids. V dropped 4 bases and J dropped 4; count of bases not matched to a gene: 4. CDR3 region: CSVAPGLAYEQYF. In DNA, the CDR3 is TGCAGCGTTGCACCGGGACTAGCGTACGAGCAGTACTTC.

The V and J genes are TRBV5-5 and TRBJ1-5; the D is unclear. V was clipped by 4 bases and J by 7 bases, with 12 bases between them. The germline V gene encodes CDR1 SGHKS and CDR2 YYEKEE (reference sequence). The CDR3 loop spans 13 amino acids. For the CDR3, the DNA is TGTGCCAGCAGCCCAGGTTCGGGGCAGCCCCAGCATTTT. Translated, it gives CASSPGSGQPQHF.

This chain connects TRBV20-1 to TRBJ2-7, with 7 bases that match TRBD2. The trim removed 5 bases at V and 0 bases at J, leaving 10 bases unmatched. CDR1 and CDR2 (germline): DFQATT, SNEGSKA (reference sequence). The CDR3 length is 15 residues. The CDR3 reads CSAVPGGLSSYEQYF. The CDR3 coding sequence is TGCAGTGCTGTCCCCGGGGGACTAAGCTCCTACGAGCAGTACTTC.